This TCR beta chain was found in a study of beta chain features in type 1 diabetes. Background on the study: Comparable age, gender and cell yields were observed in patients relative to healthy donors.

Notes on the study in general: The study found moderately but significantly shorter TCRB CDR3s in all four CD4+ subsets of Type 1 diabetes patients.

Isolated RNA was reverse transcribed in full, so expressed TCRB transcripts were sequenced. Some clones are missing from TCRdb's copy, which holds only in-frame ones; the method was immunoSEQ multiplex PCR. The sample records about 130,000 clones, approximately 9.2% being singletons. To note about this clone: What it binds is not known.

V shed 4 bases, J shed 13 bases, and the junction held 9 bases outside the gene matches. Germline assignment: CDR1 KGHSH and CDR2 LQKENI. The CDR3 loop spans 14 amino acids. The V gene is TRBV18, the J gene TRBJ1-6, with TRBD1 matching over 8 bases. Material: central memory CD4+ T cells from blood. The source is a man in his late teens or twenties in good health. CDR3 protein: CASSREQGVDPLHF. The CDR3 nucleotides are TGTGCCAGCTCACGAGAACAGGGGGTAGATCCCCTCCACTTT.